This TCR beta chain originates from a study of blood T cell repertoires in COVID-19. Study-wide context: Sites in the United States, Italy and Spain provided acute and convalescent COVID-19 samples.

Seattle patients were enrolled during active infection and followed longitudinally. This CDR3 is 17 amino acids long. Germline V gene sequence: CDR1 SEHNR, CDR2 FQNEAQ (reference sequence). Unmatched junction bases numbered 8, after V lost 5 bases and J lost 0 bases. Per the study methods: Counts of nucleated cells, estimated from reference gene primer amplification, were obtained. Sequencing was performed with immunoSEQ multiplex PCR; in TCRdb, only in-frame clones are kept and a portion is missing. The DNA gave D and trimming, while V, J and clone size come from that table. The sample includes roughly 100,000 clones, less than 80% of them seen just once.

V gene TRBV7-9 combines with J gene TRBJ2-3; 10 nucleotides align to TRBD2. This receptor was identified in an elderly man with COVID-19, enrolled during active disease. The sequencing input was peripheral blood. CDR3 in DNA: TGTGCCAGCAGCCCATGGACTAGCGGAGGGAGCACAGATACGCAGTATTTT. Translating gives CASSPWTSGGSTDTQYF.